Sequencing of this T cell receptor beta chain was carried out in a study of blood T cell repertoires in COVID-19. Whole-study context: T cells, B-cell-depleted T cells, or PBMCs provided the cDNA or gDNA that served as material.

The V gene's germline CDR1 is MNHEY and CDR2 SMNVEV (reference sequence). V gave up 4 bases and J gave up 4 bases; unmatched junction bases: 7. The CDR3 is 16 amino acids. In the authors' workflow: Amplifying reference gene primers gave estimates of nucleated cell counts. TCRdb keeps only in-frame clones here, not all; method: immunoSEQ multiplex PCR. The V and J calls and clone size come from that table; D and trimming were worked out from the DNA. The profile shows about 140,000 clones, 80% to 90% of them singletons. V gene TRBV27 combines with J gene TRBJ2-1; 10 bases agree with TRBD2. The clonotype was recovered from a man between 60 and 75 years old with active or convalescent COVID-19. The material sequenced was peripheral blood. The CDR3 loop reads CASSSRLAGNYNEQFF. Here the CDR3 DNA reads TGTGCCAGCAGTTCACGACTAGCGGGTAATTACAATGAGCAGTTCTTC.